This is a list of T cell receptor beta chains from one sample in a study of identical twins. From the 5' RACE reads, TCRdb called clonotypes with MiXCR, one entry per CDR3 protein. The sample has about 890,000 distinct CDR3 sequences, over 9% seen once. A further study also used this sample, focusing on yellow fever vaccine responses in identical twins.

Sequenced sample: PBMCs. The receptors here all came from a woman between 18 and 29 years old in good health. The CDR3 runs from the conserved cysteine through the conserved F or W. The D gene is left open where the match is weak. Part of the rows lack a size; the others show once, few, many or a class for expanded clones.

CDR3 protein,CDR3 DNA,J gene,CDR3 length,V gene,D gene,clone size
CASSLLRWGTSGNEQYF,TGTGCCAGCAGTTTATTAAGGTGGGGGACTAGCGGAAACGAGCAGTACTTC,TRBJ2-7,17,TRBV27,TRBD2,few
CASSPRIPDREGIQYF,TGTGCCAGCTCACCACGTATCCCGGACAGGGAGGGTATTCAGTACTTC,TRBJ2-4,16,TRBV18,.,few
CSASRGTAEGHGYTF,TGCAGTGCTTCCCGAGGGACAGCGGAGGGCCATGGCTACACCTTC,TRBJ1-2,15,TRBV20-1,TRBD1,few
CASSQELGSSYNEQFF,TGTGCCAGCAGCCAAGAATTGGGGAGCTCCTACAATGAGCAGTTCTTC,TRBJ2-1,16,TRBV3-1,.,.
CASSDVTRTAGNTGELFF,TGCGCCAGCAGCGACGTAACTCGGACCGCGGGCAACACCGGGGAGCTGTTTTTT,TRBJ2-2,18,TRBV5-1,.,many
CSAPDGTYTGELFF,TGCAGTGCTCCGGACGGGACTTACACCGGGGAGCTGTTTTTT,TRBJ2-2,14,TRBV20-1,.,few
CASSQGLAGYTDTQYF,TGTGCCAGCAGCCAAGGACTAGCGGGGTACACAGATACGCAGTATTTT,TRBJ2-3,16,TRBV3-1,TRBD2,many
CASSLGTSGLYNEQFF,TGTGCCAGCAGTTTGGGGACTAGCGGGCTATACAATGAGCAGTTCTTC,TRBJ2-1,16,TRBV12-3/TRBV12-4,TRBD2,few
CASSPGRQMNTEAFF,TGTGCCAGCTCGCCCGGTAGGCAGATGAACACTGAAGCTTTCTTT,TRBJ1-1,15,TRBV18,.,few
CASSLSGAGGNQPQHF,TGTGCCAGCAGTTTATCGGGGGCAGGGGGCAATCAGCCCCAGCATTTT,TRBJ1-5,16,TRBV27,.,few